This entry concerns a single T cell receptor (beta chain). Assay: immunoSEQ multiplex PCR; the TCRdb copy retains only in-frame clones and omits some. Of about 200,000 clones listed, 70% to 90% are singletons. These data originate in a study of blood T cell repertoires in COVID-19. This clonotype was sampled from a woman younger than 30 who had recovered from COVID-19. The material sequenced was PBMCs or T cells enriched from blood (not recorded which).

CDR3 nucleotides: TGTGCCAGCAGTTTATTTAGCGGCGTTAACACAGATACGCAGTATTTT. This translates into CASSLFSGVNTDTQYF. The gene calls are TRBV28 and TRBJ2-3; tentatively, D is TRBD2 (6 bases). V dropped 1 base and J dropped 2 bases, with 13 bases sitting between them. CDR3 length equals 16 residues. Germline V gene lookup returns CDR1 MDHEN and CDR2 SYDVKM.